This T cell receptor (beta chain) was sequenced in a study of T-cell memory formation after mild COVID-19. TCRdb redid the calling of the 5' RACE reads with MiXCR, one entry per CDR3 protein. There are 84,000 or so distinct CDR3 sequences in the sample; around 13% occur only once, and under 35% lies in the top ten. The CDR3 consists of 16 residues. The V end lost 3 bases, the J end lost 3 bases, and 17 bases lay between the germline ends. Sequencing input: PBMCs or a T cell subset sorted from them (not recorded which). This chain uses TRBV12-3 or TRBV12-4 with TRBJ2-5, with D possibly being TRBD1 (6 bases). This TCR came from an adult woman who had mild COVID-19 (a few samples of this study predate the infection). Cell type and time point are not known. The CDR3 is CASSFSAAGDKETQYF. CDR3 DNA sequence: TGTGCCAGCAGTTTTTCCGCGGCAGGGGATAAAGAGACCCAGTACTTC.